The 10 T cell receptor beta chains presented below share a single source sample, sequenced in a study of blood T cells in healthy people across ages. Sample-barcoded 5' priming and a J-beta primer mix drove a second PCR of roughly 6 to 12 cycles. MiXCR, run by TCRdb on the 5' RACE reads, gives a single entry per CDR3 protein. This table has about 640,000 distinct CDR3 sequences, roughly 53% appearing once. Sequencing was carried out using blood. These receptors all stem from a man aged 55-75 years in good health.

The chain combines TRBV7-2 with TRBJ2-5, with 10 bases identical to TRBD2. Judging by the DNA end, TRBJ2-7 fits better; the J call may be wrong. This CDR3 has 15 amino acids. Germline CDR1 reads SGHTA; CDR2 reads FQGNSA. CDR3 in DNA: TGTGCCAGCAGCTTAGGGGCTAGCGGGGGCTACGAGCAGTACTTC. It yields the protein CASSLGASGGYEQYF.

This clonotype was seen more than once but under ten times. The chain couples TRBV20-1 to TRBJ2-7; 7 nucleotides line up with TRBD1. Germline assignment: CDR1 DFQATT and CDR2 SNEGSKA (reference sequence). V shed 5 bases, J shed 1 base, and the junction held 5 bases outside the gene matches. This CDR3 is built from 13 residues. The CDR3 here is CSAETGQSYEQYF. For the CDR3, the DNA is TGCAGTGCTGAGACAGGGCAATCCTACGAGCAGTACTTC.

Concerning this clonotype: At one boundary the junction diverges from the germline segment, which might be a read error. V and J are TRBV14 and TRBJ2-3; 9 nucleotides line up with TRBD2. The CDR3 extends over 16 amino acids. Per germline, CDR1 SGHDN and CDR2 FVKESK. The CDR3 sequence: CASSQSSGGYTGTQYF. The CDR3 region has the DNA TGTGCCAGCAGCCAGAGTAGCGGGGGATACACAGGTACGCAGTATTTT.

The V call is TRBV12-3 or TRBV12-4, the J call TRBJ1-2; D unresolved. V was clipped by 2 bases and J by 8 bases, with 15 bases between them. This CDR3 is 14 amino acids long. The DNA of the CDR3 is TGTGCCAGCAGTTTACGCGGTGAGACTCCAGGCTACACCTTC. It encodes CASSLRGETPGYTF.

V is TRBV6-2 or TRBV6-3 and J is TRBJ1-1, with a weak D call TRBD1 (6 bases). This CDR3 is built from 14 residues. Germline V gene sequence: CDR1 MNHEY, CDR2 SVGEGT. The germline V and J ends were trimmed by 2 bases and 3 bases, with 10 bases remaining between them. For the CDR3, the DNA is TGTGCCAGCAGTTACGGGGGCGCGGACACTGAAGCTTTCTTT. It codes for CASSYGGADTEAFF.

The CDR3 nucleotides read TGTGCCAGCAGTGCGACAGGGCCCAATTCACCCCTCCACTTT. Protein sequence: CASSATGPNSPLHF. This chain joins TRBV2 and TRBJ1-6, with 7 bases identical to TRBD1. V lost 4 bases to trimming and J lost 7 bases; unmatched junction nucleotides: 4. There are 14 residues in the CDR3. Germline V gene lookup returns CDR1 SNHLY and CDR2 FYNNEI. The whole variable domain, filled in from reference TRBV2 and TRBJ1-6, reads EPEVTQTPSHQVTQMGQEVILRCVPISNHLYFYWYRQILGQKVEFLVSFYNNEISEKSEIFDDQFSVERPDGSNFTLKIRSTKLEDSAMYFCASSATGPNSPLHFGNGTRLTVT.

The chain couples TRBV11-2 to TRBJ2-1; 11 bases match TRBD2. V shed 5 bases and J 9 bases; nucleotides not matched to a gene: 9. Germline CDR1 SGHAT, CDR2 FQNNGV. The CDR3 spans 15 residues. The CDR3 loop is CASSVGGLAAVEQFF. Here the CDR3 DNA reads TGTGCCAGCAGCGTAGGGGGACTAGCGGCGGTTGAGCAGTTCTTC.

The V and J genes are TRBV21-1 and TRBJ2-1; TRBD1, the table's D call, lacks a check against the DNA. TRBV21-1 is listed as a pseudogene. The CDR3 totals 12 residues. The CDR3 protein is CATHREYNEQFF. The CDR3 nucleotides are TGTGCCACCCACAGGGAGTACAATGAGCAGTTCTTC.

The CDR3 loop is CSANPGRGPETQYF. The CDR3 DNA is TGCAGCGCCAACCCGGGCAGGGGCCCAGAGACCCAGTACTTC. This chain uses TRBV29-1 with TRBJ2-5, with D perhaps TRBD1 (6 bases). This CDR3 has 14 residues. Germline V lookup: CDR1 SQVTM, CDR2 ANQGSEA. Trimming cost V 7 bases and J 4 bases, with 19 bases left between them. The full variable domain, rest sourced from reference TRBV29-1 and TRBJ2-5, is SAVISQKPSRDICQRGTSLTIQCQVDSQVTMMFWYRQQPGQSLTLIATANQGSEATYESGFVIDKFPISRPNLTFSTLTVSNMSPEDSSIYLCSANPGRGPETQYFGPGTRLLVL.

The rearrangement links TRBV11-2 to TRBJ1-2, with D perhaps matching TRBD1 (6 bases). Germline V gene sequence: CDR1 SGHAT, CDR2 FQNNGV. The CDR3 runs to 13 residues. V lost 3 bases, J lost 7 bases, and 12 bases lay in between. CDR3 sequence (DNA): TGTGCCAGCAGCTTTATACAGGGAGCTGGCTACACCTTC. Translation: CASSFIQGAGYTF.